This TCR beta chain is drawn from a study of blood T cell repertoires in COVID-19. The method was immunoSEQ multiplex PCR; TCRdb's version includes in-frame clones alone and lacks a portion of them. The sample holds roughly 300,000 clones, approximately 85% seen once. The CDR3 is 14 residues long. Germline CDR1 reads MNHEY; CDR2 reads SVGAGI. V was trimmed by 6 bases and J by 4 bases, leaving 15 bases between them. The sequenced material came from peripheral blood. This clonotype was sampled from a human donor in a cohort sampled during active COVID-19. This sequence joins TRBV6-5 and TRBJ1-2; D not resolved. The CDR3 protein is CASSPDGVSYGYTF. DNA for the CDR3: TGTGCCAGCAGCCCGGACGGGGTTTCCTATGGCTACACCTTC.